This T cell receptor (beta chain) derives from a study of technical replicates of blood from a handful of donors. Assay: immunoSEQ multiplex PCR; the TCRdb copy retains only in-frame clones and omits some. The profile shows about 84,000 clones, 93% of them singletons. This CDR3 spans 15 amino acids. V was pared by 0 bases and J by 2 bases, with 11 bases between. Germline V gene lookup returns CDR1 SGHRS and CDR2 YFSETQ. Input material: T cells isolated from PBMCs. The rearrangement joins TRBV5-1 to TRBJ2-5; D call uncertain. This clonotype was obtained from a human donor in good health. The CDR3 sequence is CASSLGAAVQETQYF. In DNA form, the CDR3 reads TGCGCCAGCAGCTTGGGGGCCGCCGTACAAGAGACCCAGTACTTC.